Below are 8 T cell receptor beta chains sequenced from a single sample in a study of CD8 T cells in ankylosing spondylitis. In TCRdb, the 5' RACE reads were re-called with MiXCR into one record per CDR3 protein. The table lists approximately 150,000 distinct CDR3 sequences, roughly 10% of them singletons. Sequencing was carried out using blood, either unsorted or a sorted T cell fraction (not recorded which). Source of these receptors: a female donor with ankylosing spondylitis or in good health (not recorded which).

The CDR3 DNA reads TGTGCCAGCAGTTACCTCCCCGGGGAGCTGTTTTTT. Protein: CASSYLPGELFF. The chain has TRBV6-2 or TRBV6-3 and TRBJ2-2; the D is unclear. This CDR3 contains 12 residues. Between the trimmed V and J ends, which lost 2 bases and 6 bases, there was a span of 4 bases. Germline values: CDR1 MNHEY, CDR2 SVGEGT.

This clonotype was seen more than once but under ten times. CDR3 DNA sequence: TGTGCCAGCAGTTTCTTGGCATCAACTAATGAAAAACTGTTTTTT. It codes for CASSFLASTNEKLFF. The rearrangement joins TRBV12-3 or TRBV12-4 to TRBJ1-4; no firm D call. This CDR3 has 15 residues. Trimming took off 3 bases at V and 0 bases at J, with 8 bases between the two ends.

This clonotype was picked up many times. The chain has TRBV3-1 and TRBJ2-1, with 10 bases aligning to TRBD2. In germline, CDR1 is LGHDT, CDR2 YNNKEL (reference sequence). The ends lost 1 base at V and 3 bases at J; junction bases unmatched: 6. CDR3 length equals 17 residues. CDR3 loop: CASSQARAGGLYNEQFF. Here the CDR3 DNA reads TGTGCCAGCAGCCAAGCCCGAGCGGGAGGGCTCTACAATGAGCAGTTCTTC.

The chain employs TRBV5-3 and TRBJ2-7; D call uncertain. Being an ORF, TRBV5-3 has a function that is uncertain. V was trimmed by 2 bases and J by 0 bases, leaving 9 bases between them. This CDR3 contains 14 residues. The CDR3, as DNA: TGTGCCAGAAGCTTAGAACGTATCTCCTACGAGCAGTACTTC. Translating it yields CARSLERISYEQYF.

This clonotype was seen a few times. The CDR3 reads CASSQGLTDSGGYTF. The CDR3 DNA reads as TGTGCCAGCAGCCAAGGATTGACGGACAGTGGGGGCTACACCTTC. The chain carries TRBV4-2 and TRBJ1-2, with a tentative D call TRBD1 (6 bases). The CDR3 has 15 amino acids. The germline V gene has CDR1 LGHNA and CDR2 YNFKEQ. V lost 1 base and J lost 8, with 17 bases in between.

This chain uses TRBV5-1 with TRBJ1-1, with D tentatively TRBD1 (5 bases). CDR1 and CDR2 from the germline V gene are SGHRS and YFSETQ. With 0 bases removed from V and 7 bases from J, the gap between germline ends came to 10 bases. The CDR3 has 13 amino acids. The CDR3 here is CASSLEGVGEAFF. DNA for the CDR3: TGCGCCAGCAGCTTGGAAGGGGTAGGTGAAGCTTTCTTT.

There are a few counts of this clonotype. The chain employs TRBV12-3 or TRBV12-4 and TRBJ1-1; D is ambiguous. The CDR3 consists of 12 residues. V lost 7 bases and J 1 base, leaving 7 bases between the germline ends. CDR3: CASMVANTEAFF. The DNA of the CDR3 is TGTGCCAGCATGGTGGCGAACACTGAAGCTTTCTTT.

This clonotype has only a few counts. The chain recombines TRBV11-2 with TRBJ2-1, with 9 positions matching TRBD2. The J segment lost 4 bases and the V segment lost 1 base, leaving 5 bases of the junction unmatched. CDR1 is SGHAT, CDR2 FQNNGV, per germline. The CDR3 has 16 residues. CDR3 sequence: CASSLVAGGGYNEQFF. CDR3 in DNA: TGTGCCAGCAGCTTAGTTGCGGGAGGGGGTTACAATGAGCAGTTCTTC.